A selection of T cell receptor beta chains follows, all from one sample in a study of blood T cell repertoires in COVID-19. TCRdb's copy holds only in-frame clones and misses some; the assay was immunoSEQ multiplex PCR. The sample yields approximately 350,000 clones, roughly four fifths seen once. Sequences were obtained from PBMCs or T cells enriched from blood (not recorded which). These receptors were obtained from a woman aged 45-65 years who had recovered from COVID-19. Each CDR3 is given with its conserved first and last residue. A D gene is named only where the DNA matches it firmly. The listing skips clone size in some rows; elsewhere it reads once, few, many or a size class.

TRBJ1-1 - TRBV18 - CASSPGQNTEAFF TGTGCCAGCTCACCAGGACAGAACACTGAAGCTTTCTTT
TRBJ1-2 - TRBV7-2 few CASSLAGAALNYGYTF TGTGCCAGCAGCTTAGCAGGGGCGGCACTTAACTATGGCTACACCTTC
TRBJ1-2 - TRBV11-3 - CASSPGDSSYTF TGTGCCAGCAGCCCCGGGGACTCCAGCTACACCTTC
TRBJ1-1 - TRBV19 - CASRGEGWGTEAFF TGTGCCAGTAGGGGAGAGGGATGGGGTACTGAAGCTTTCTTT
TRBJ1-1 TRBD1 TRBV6-4 - CASGGQGLNTEAFF TGTGCCAGCGGGGGACAGGGGCTGAACACTGAAGCTTTCTTT
TRBJ2-1 TRBD2 TRBV9 - CASSDPPGLAGGEQFF TGTGCCAGCAGCGACCCGCCGGGACTAGCGGGGGGTGAGCAGTTCTTC
TRBJ2-5 TRBD1 TRBV11-2 - CASSRDRRSQETQYF TGTGCCAGCAGCCGGGACAGGCGGAGTCAAGAGACCCAGTACTTC
TRBJ2-7 TRBD1 TRBV7-6 - CASSPVGTAGYEQYF TGTGCCAGCAGCCCCGTAGGGACAGCCGGCTACGAGCAGTACTTC
TRBJ1-4 - TRBV15 - CATSRTTATNEKLFF TGTGCCACCAGCAGAACAACAGCAACTAATGAAAAACTGTTTTTT
TRBJ1-2 TRBD1 TRBV7-2 - CASSLIQGDYGYTF TGTGCCAGCAGCTTAATTCAGGGGGACTATGGCTACACCTTC
TRBJ1-5 - TRBV19 few CASTGDLLINNQPQHF TGTGCCAGTACAGGGGACCTTCTTATAAACAATCAGCCCCAGCATTTT
TRBJ1-1 - TRBV29-1 - CSVEGLKILNTEAFF TGCAGCGTTGAGGGGCTCAAGATATTGAACACTGAAGCTTTCTTT
TRBJ1-1 - TRBV12-5 - CASGLGVGGAVDTEAFF TGTGCTAGTGGTTTGGGGGTGGGTGGGGCTGTAGACACTGAAGCTTTCTTT
TRBJ1-1 - TRBV10-3 - CAISESILTGVATEAFF TGTGCCATCAGTGAGTCGATTCTTACGGGGGTGGCCACTGAAGCTTTCTTT
TRBJ1-5 - TRBV30 - CAWSVVAGNQPQHF TGTGCCTGGAGTGTAGTGGCAGGAAATCAGCCCCAGCATTTT
TRBJ2-1 - TRBV11-3 - CASSPVLGGEQFF TGTGCCAGCAGCCCCGTGTTGGGGGGTGAGCAGTTCTTC
TRBJ2-3 - TRBV3-1/TRBV3-2 - CASSQLGSSTDTQYF TGTGCCAGCAGCCAATTGGGCTCATCCACAGATACGCAGTATTTT
TRBJ1-5 TRBD1 TRBV5-8 - CASSIGTGGGGQPQHF TGTGCCAGCAGCATAGGGACAGGGGGCGGCGGTCAGCCCCAGCATTTT
TRBJ2-1 - TRBV6-5 - CASAPGRPVDEQFF TGTGCCAGCGCTCCGGGTCGGCCCGTTGATGAGCAGTTCTTC
TRBJ2-1 TRBD1 TRBV10-1 - CASRRQGPLINSYNEQFF TGCGCCAGCAGAAGACAGGGCCCGCTTATTAACTCCTACAATGAGCAGTTCTTC
TRBJ2-1 TRBD1 TRBV6-5 - CASSSDRGLGAVKFF TGTGCCAGCAGCTCCGACAGGGGGCTTGGAGCGGTTAAGTTCTTC
TRBJ1-2 TRBD1 TRBV3-1/TRBV3-2 - CASSQGTGSVGYGYTF TGTGCCAGCAGCCAAGGGACAGGGAGTGTTGGCTATGGCTACACCTTC
TRBJ1-5 TRBD1 TRBV6-2/TRBV6-3 once CASSPGTGGMGNQPQHF TGTGCCAGCAGTCCCGGGACAGGGGGCATGGGCAATCAGCCCCAGCATTTT
TRBJ2-4 - TRBV7-2 - CASSLWAEINIQYF TGTGCCAGCAGCTTATGGGCAGAGATAAACATTCAGTACTTC
TRBJ2-7 - TRBV7-8 few CASSLVWQNEQYF TGTGCCAGCAGCTTAGTTTGGCAGAACGAGCAGTACTTC
TRBJ1-4 - TRBV6-2/TRBV6-3 - CASSRRDTSTNEKLFF TGTGCCAGCAGTCGACGGGACACTTCAACTAATGAAAAACTGTTTTTT
TRBJ1-5 - TRBV6-5 - CASSNSLQGRNQPQHF TGTGCCAGCAGTAACTCCCTTCAGGGAAGGAATCAGCCCCAGCATTTT
TRBJ1-3 TRBD1 TRBV9 - CASSRLGTASGNTIYF TGTGCCAGCAGTCGCCTGGGGACAGCCTCTGGAAACACCATATATTTT
TRBJ2-6 - TRBV18 - CASSPVQSSGANVLTF TGTGCCAGCTCACCCGTACAGAGCTCTGGGGCCAACGTCCTGACTTTC
TRBJ2-1 TRBD2 TRBV29-1 - CSGRGTSGYNEQFF TGCAGCGGTAGGGGGACTAGCGGCTACAATGAGCAGTTCTTC
TRBJ1-2 - TRBV5-8 - CASSLNGLNYGYTF TGTGCCAGCAGCTTGAATGGGCTAAACTATGGCTACACCTTC
TRBJ1-2 TRBD1 TRBV2 once CARSGLQGAGGYTF TGTGCCAGAAGCGGCCTACAGGGGGCCGGGGGCTACACCTTC
TRBJ2-5 - TRBV3-1/TRBV3-2 - CASSQAEETQYF TGTGCCAGCAGCCAGGCGGAAGAGACCCAGTACTTC
TRBJ1-2 - TRBV7-2 - CASSLEAQPFYGYTF TGTGCCAGCAGCTTAGAGGCACAGCCCTTCTATGGCTACACCTTC
TRBJ1-5 TRBD1 TRBV4-1 once CASSPRGQGAGQPQHF TGCGCCAGCAGCCCCAGAGGGCAGGGGGCCGGGCAGCCCCAGCATTTT
TRBJ1-3 - TRBV7-8 - CASSLLKNTGNTIYF TGTGCCAGCAGCTTACTTAAAAACACTGGAAACACCATATATTTT
TRBJ1-1 TRBD1 TRBV7-6 - CASSRTQGTEAFF TGTGCCAGCAGCCGGACACAGGGGACTGAAGCTTTCTTT
TRBJ1-4 - TRBV6-5 - CASSYSTGATNEKLFF TGTGCCAGCAGTTACTCGACAGGAGCAACTAATGAAAAACTGTTTTTT
TRBJ1-2 - TRBV6-5 - CASSYSSNSIGDGYTF TGTGCCAGCAGTTACTCGAGTAATTCGATTGGTGATGGCTACACCTTC
TRBJ1-6 TRBD1 TRBV6-2/TRBV6-3 - CASSNLETGQFNSPLHF TGTGCCAGCAGTAACCTGGAGACAGGGCAATTTAATTCACCCCTCCACTTT
TRBJ2-7 TRBD1 TRBV7-9 - CASSLAVGTASEQYF TGTGCCAGCAGCTTAGCGGTGGGGACAGCGAGCGAGCAGTACTTC
TRBJ1-5 - TRBV5-5 - CASSLAGGANQPQHF TGTGCCAGCAGCTTGGCTGGCGGGGCGAATCAGCCCCAGCATTTT
TRBJ2-1 - TRBV30 - CAWSEGLGYNEQFF TGTGCCTGGAGTGAAGGACTCGGATACAATGAGCAGTTCTTC
TRBJ1-5 TRBD1 TRBV15 - CATSKSGQSNQPQHF TGTGCCACCAGTAAGTCGGGACAGAGCAATCAGCCCCAGCATTTT